The 3 T cell receptor beta chains listed next were all sequenced from one sample in a study of T cell responses to AZD1222 COVID-19 vaccine. This table comes from immunoSEQ multiplex PCR, and its TCRdb copy is limited to in-frame clones, with some not included. This sample yields roughly 180,000 clones, of which approximately 89% are seen a single time; less than 2% belongs to the top ten. The source was peripheral blood, collected 28 days after the second AZD1222 dose. These receptors were obtained from an adult who received the AZD1222 COVID-19 vaccine.

In DNA form, the CDR3 reads TGTGCCAGCGCTTTCCAGTACGGTGCAACTAATGAAAAACTGTTTTTT. This encodes CASAFQYGATNEKLFF. The V gene is TRBV11-2, the J gene TRBJ1-4; D unclear. Germline V CDR1 and CDR2: SGHAT, FQNNGV. This CDR3 has 16 amino acids. Between the trimmed V and J ends, which lost 8 bases and 0 bases, there was a span of 16 bases.

This clone was recorded only once. The J gene is TRBJ1-3, the V gene TRBV9; 7 positions match TRBD1. The V gene's germline CDR1 is SGDLS and CDR2 YYNGEE. The CDR3 is made up of 16 amino acids. Trimming removed 3 bases from V and 0 bases from J; junction bases left unmatched: 6. CDR3 coding DNA: TGTGCCAGCAGCGCAGAAGCAGGGGGCTCTGGAAACACCATATATTTT. Its protein product is CASSAEAGGSGNTIYF.

This clone appeared a few times. The rearrangement uses TRBV7-8 and TRBJ1-2; 8 bases line up with TRBD1. Germline V CDR1 and CDR2: SGHVS, FQNEAQ. This CDR3 comprises 14 residues. After removal of 5 bases from V and 6 bases from J, the junction contained 8 bases not matched to a gene. The CDR3 DNA reads TGTGCCAGCAGCGCCCGGGACAGGACCCATGGCTACACCTTC. Translation: CASSARDRTHGYTF.